These T cell receptor beta chains were read from a single sample in a study of T cells in localized non-small cell lung cancer. Profiled with immunoSEQ multiplex PCR; TCRdb holds only in-frame clones, not every one. The sample lists 25,000 or so clones; about 91% were seen once. The sequenced sample was peripheral blood, obtained before any cancer treatment. The receptors originated from a male donor aged 60 or older with stage I lung adenocarcinoma. Each CDR3 is given with its conserved first and last residue. D genes are given only for firm matches. The listing skips clone size in some rows; elsewhere it reads once, few, many or a size class.

j_call d_call v_call clone_size cdr3_aa cdr3_nt
TRBJ1-1 TRBD1 TRBV10-3 - CAISRDSMNTEAFF TGTGCCATCAGCCGGGACAGCATGAACACTGAAGCTTTCTTT
TRBJ1-5 TRBD1 TRBV28 - CASRVQGDQPQHF TGTGCCAGCAGGGTACAGGGGGATCAGCCCCAGCATTTT
TRBJ1-6 - TRBV28 - CASSTTVLKVALHF TGTGCCAGCAGCACGACAGTCCTTAAGGTGGCCCTCCACTTT
TRBJ2-1 - TRBV14 - CASSQAGSLSYNEQFF TGTGCCAGCAGCCAAGCAGGATCCCTCTCCTACAATGAGCAGTTCTTC
TRBJ1-2 TRBD1 TRBV7-2 - CASTPLPTRTGRGYGYTF TGTGCCAGCACCCCTCTCCCAACACGGACAGGGCGAGGCTATGGCTACACCTTC
TRBJ2-7 - TRBV30 - CAYNSEGAYEQYF TGTGCCTACAACTCGGAGGGGGCCTACGAGCAGTACTTC
TRBJ1-2 - TRBV6-1 - CASSDPGLRGYTF TGTGCCAGCAGTGACCCAGGCCTGAGGGGCTACACCTTC
TRBJ2-5 - TRBV5-5 - CASSSRGPETQYF TGTGCCAGCAGCTCGCGAGGTCCAGAGACCCAGTACTTC
TRBJ2-5 - TRBV21-1 once CASSDRDRAGETQYF TGTGCCAGCAGCGACCGGGACAGGGCGGGAGAGACCCAGTACTTC
TRBJ1-2 - TRBV18 - CASSPNQDYGYTF TGTGCCAGCTCACCAAACCAGGACTATGGCTACACCTTC
TRBJ1-2 - TRBV18 - CASSPDPFSGGYTF TGTGCCAGCTCACCTGACCCCTTTTCTGGGGGCTACACCTTC
TRBJ2-6 TRBD2 TRBV7-2 once CATGAGGPDGANVLTF TGTGCCACAGGCGCGGGGGGGCCTGATGGGGCCAACGTCCTGACTTTC
TRBJ1-2 - TRBV27 once CASSSATAIAGYTF TGTGCCAGCAGTTCCGCGACGGCTATTGCTGGCTACACCTTC
TRBJ1-3 - TRBV28 - CASRRGGIEGNTIYF TGTGCCAGCAGGAGAGGGGGTATCGAAGGAAACACCATATATTTT
TRBJ2-3 TRBD2 TRBV4-3 - CASSQLAELTDTQYF TGCGCCAGCAGCCAGCTAGCGGAACTCACAGATACGCAGTATTTT
TRBJ1-1 TRBD1 TRBV6-1 - CASSEGQYSTEAFF TGTGCCAGCAGTGAGGGACAGTACTCCACTGAAGCTTTCTTT
TRBJ2-3 - TRBV7-2 - CASSFLAGRGGDTQYF TGTGCCAGCAGCTTTCTAGCGGGCAGGGGGGGAGATACGCAGTATTTT
TRBJ2-3 TRBD1 TRBV7-2 - CASSDGQVDADTQYF TGTGCCAGCAGCGACGGACAGGTGGACGCAGATACGCAGTATTTT
TRBJ2-5 - TRBV7-8 - CASSLGPSPIPREETQYF TGTGCCAGCAGCTTAGGTCCCAGCCCCATCCCAAGAGAAGAGACCCAGTACTTC
TRBJ2-7 TRBD2 TRBV6-5 - CASREAGDEQYF TGTGCCAGCAGGGAAGCGGGGGACGAGCAGTACTTC
TRBJ1-4 - TRBV5-1 - CASSFTGSATNEKLFF TGCGCCAGCAGCTTCACCGGTTCTGCAACTAATGAAAAACTGTTTTTT
TRBJ1-1 - TRBV5-8 - CASSLRRLNTEAFF TGTGCCAGCAGCTTAAGGCGGCTGAACACTGAAGCTTTCTTT
TRBJ2-7 TRBD2 TRBV19 - CASSIELAGDASYEQYF TGTGCCAGTAGTATAGAACTAGCGGGGGATGCCTCCTACGAGCAGTACTTC
TRBJ2-3 - TRBV9 few CASSVEGRGGDTQYF TGTGCCAGCAGCGTAGAAGGTAGGGGGGGAGATACGCAGTATTTT
TRBJ2-7 TRBD1 TRBV7-2 - CASSLAPGRGIYEQYF TGTGCCAGCAGCTTAGCGCCTGGCAGGGGGATATACGAGCAGTACTTC
TRBJ2-7 - TRBV9 - CASSVADSSPGDEQYF TGTGCCAGCAGCGTTGCAGACAGCTCTCCTGGGGACGAGCAGTACTTC
TRBJ2-1 TRBD1 TRBV7-9 - CASSLGSGGLGNEQFF TGTGCCAGCAGCTTAGGATCAGGGGGTTTGGGCAATGAGCAGTTCTTC
TRBJ2-7 TRBD2 TRBV6-4 - CASSVRLAGSHEQYF TGTGCCAGCAGTGTAAGGCTAGCGGGGTCGCACGAGCAGTACTTC
TRBJ2-7 - TRBV10-1 - CASSETVGEQYF TGCGCCAGCAGTGAAACAGTGGGGGAGCAGTACTTC
TRBJ2-1 TRBD2 TRBV6-5 - CVSSSTSGYNEQFF TGTGTCAGCAGTTCGACTAGCGGTTACAATGAGCAGTTCTTC
TRBJ1-2 TRBD1 TRBV7-2 - CASSLKRQGTGYTF TGTGCCAGCAGCTTAAAGAGACAGGGTACCGGCTACACCTTC
TRBJ2-3 - TRBV20-1 - CSATPPDTQYF TGCAGCGCCACCCCCCCAGATACGCAGTATTTT
TRBJ2-3 - TRBV7-9 few CASSTRGDTQYF TGTGCCAGCAGCACCCGGGGTGATACGCAGTATTTT
TRBJ1-2 - TRBV5-3 - CARSFGRALDGYTF TGTGCCAGAAGCTTTGGCAGGGCCTTAGATGGCTACACCTTC
TRBJ2-3 - TRBV7-2 - CASSLQGAGATDTQYF TGTGCCAGCAGTCTCCAGGGTGCAGGGGCCACAGATACGCAGTATTTT
TRBJ1-1 - TRBV19 - CASSTPGGGNTEAFF TGTGCCAGTAGTACCCCTGGGGGCGGGAACACTGAAGCTTTCTTT
TRBJ2-1 TRBD2 TRBV5-1 - CASSLLGTSGGYNEQFF TGCGCCAGCAGCTTGTTGGGGACTAGCGGGGGCTACAATGAGCAGTTCTTC
TRBJ1-2 - TRBV4-1 - CASSQDSLWGNYGYTF TGCGCCAGCAGCCAGGACTCCCTATGGGGAAACTATGGCTACACCTTC
TRBJ1-5 TRBD1 TRBV6-5 - CASSLGQGNQPQHF TGTGCCAGCAGTTTAGGACAGGGCAATCAGCCCCAGCATTTT
TRBJ2-3 TRBD2 TRBV27 - CASSRPGLAGSSDTQYF TGTGCCAGCAGTCGACCTGGACTAGCGGGGTCTTCAGATACGCAGTATTTT
TRBJ1-3 - TRBV29-1 - CSVAGNSGNTIYF TGCAGCGTGGCAGGGAATTCAGGAAACACCATATATTTT
TRBJ2-2 - TRBV19 - CASSEMAGGGGELFF TGTGCCAGTAGTGAAATGGCAGGGGGAGGCGGGGAGCTGTTTTTT
TRBJ1-2 - TRBV28 once CASSYGGLGYTF TGTGCCAGCAGTTATGGGGGTTTGGGGTACACCTTC
TRBJ2-5 - TRBV5-1 - CASSLGQTAAETQYF TGCGCCAGCAGCTTGGGACAGACCGCGGCGGAGACCCAGTACTTC
TRBJ1-3 - TRBV7-2 once CASRTDSFSGNTIYF TGTGCCAGCAGAACGGACAGTTTCTCTGGAAACACCATATATTTT
TRBJ1-2 - TRBV5-6 - CASSLGLRGTHRYGYTF TGTGCCAGCAGCTTGGGACTTCGGGGGACCCACCGCTATGGCTACACCTTC
TRBJ1-1 - TRBV9 - CASSIHRARVTEAFF TGTGCCAGCAGCATTCACAGGGCCCGCGTAACTGAAGCTTTCTTT
TRBJ1-1 TRBD1 TRBV6-6 once CASSYTQGVGAFF TGTGCCAGCAGTTACACACAGGGGGTTGGTGCTTTCTTT
TRBJ1-4 - TRBV19 - CASRRDATNEKLFF TGTGCCAGTAGAAGGGATGCAACTAATGAAAAACTGTTTTTT
TRBJ2-7 - TRBV30 - CAWSPLEGQQYF TGTGCCTGGAGCCCGTTAGAGGGACAGCAGTACTTC
TRBJ1-2 - TRBV19 - CASTDNEYGYTF TGTGCCAGTACGGACAACGAATATGGCTACACCTTC
TRBJ1-5 TRBD1 TRBV30 - CAWSVGTVYNQPQHF TGTGCCTGGAGTGTAGGGACAGTCTACAATCAGCCCCAGCATTTT
TRBJ2-7 - TRBV20-1 - CSAKGGEQYF TGCAGTGCCAAGGGGGGGGAGCAGTACTTC